This is a list of T cell receptor beta chains from one sample in a study of T cell repertoires in cytomegalovirus infection. TCRdb fed the reads into MiXCR, producing one record per CDR3 protein. The data contain approximately 750,000 distinct CDR3 sequences, 35% of them singletons. Source material: PBMCs. The origin of the receptors is a human donor in good health (CMV status not recorded). Some clones in this sample may be carry-over from other donors' samples. Each CDR3 is given with its conserved first and last residue.

CDR3aa	v_gene	j_gene
CASSSWLGGNTEAFF	TRBV28	TRBJ1-1
CSATWEPRDEQYF	TRBV20-1	TRBJ2-7
CASSPPKTGGPRTDTQYF	TRBV18	TRBJ2-3
CASSPGAGSNTDTQYF	TRBV5-4	TRBJ2-3
CASSLGNGPTGELFF	TRBV7-9	TRBJ2-2
CASSINTYNEQFF	TRBV19	TRBJ2-1
CATSRGKSGRVTEAFF	TRBV15	TRBJ1-1
CASRESFAYGYTF	TRBV19	TRBJ1-2
CASSDRQGALSSTDTQYF	TRBV25-1	TRBJ2-3
CASSQGGGGFLGDTQYF	TRBV4-1	TRBJ2-3
CASSFVGSPLHF	TRBV28	TRBJ1-6
CASLASGNNEQFF	TRBV6-5	TRBJ2-1
CGRSSRRTSYEQYF	TRBV28	TRBJ2-7
CASSLFQSSGANVLTF	TRBV5-6	TRBJ2-6
CASSLDHTDTQYF	TRBV12-3/TRBV12-4	TRBJ2-3
CAFSTQAPGQGPEQYF	TRBV10-3	TRBJ2-7
CATKASLYNEQFF	TRBV24-1	TRBJ2-1
CASSDRPENNQPQHF	TRBV25-1	TRBJ1-5
CASSRDGIYEQYF	TRBV11-2	TRBJ2-7
CASSSGTGLRGETQYF	TRBV6-2/TRBV6-3	TRBJ2-5
CASSLESTDISNQPQHF	TRBV7-9	TRBJ1-5
CASSSRVWAPDGYTF	TRBV7-8	TRBJ1-2
CASSQGGIAGGSSSYEQYF	TRBV4-1	TRBJ2-7
CASSSGESYYEQYF	TRBV6-5	TRBJ2-7
CASSSRIGELFF	TRBV12-3/TRBV12-4	TRBJ2-2
CASAPGPGLYEQYF	TRBV4-2	TRBJ2-7
CSARDTDRAGEQYF	TRBV20-1	TRBJ2-7
CASNLAGGRGEQFF	TRBV12-3/TRBV12-4	TRBJ2-1
CASSLEGFQGTDTQYF	TRBV7-8	TRBJ2-3
CASSSYDTEKLFF	TRBV5-6	TRBJ1-4
CASSLVTGQTSPLHF	TRBV7-9	TRBJ1-6
CASSRLGENTEAFF	TRBV28	TRBJ1-1
CASSDTEGRYEQYF	TRBV28	TRBJ2-7
CASSSGTGSYHEQYF	TRBV28	TRBJ2-7
CASSYNRGQETQYF	TRBV6-5	TRBJ2-5
CASSPSPRNEQFF	TRBV7-8	TRBJ2-1
CASTLNRGAYEQYF	TRBV7-2	TRBJ2-7
CASSLGRGRFSEQYF	TRBV7-8	TRBJ2-7
CASSPSYEQYF	TRBV7-2	TRBJ2-7
CSARDPYEKLFF	TRBV20-1	TRBJ1-4
CASSLRLARYTQYF	TRBV11-1	TRBJ2-3
CASSQDDYSNYGYTF	TRBV4-1	TRBJ1-2
CASSQPTGSGYGYTF	TRBV4-1	TRBJ1-2
CAISDPLQGAYEQYF	TRBV10-3	TRBJ2-7
CASSQETSGSYEQYF	TRBV4-2	TRBJ2-7
CASSQDLTYTYEQYF	TRBV4-2	TRBJ2-7
CASRAAGEGLAPLFF	TRBV6-5	TRBJ1-1
CASSFPGDLIDRGSGANVLTF	TRBV28	TRBJ2-6
CASSLGTEGNTIYF	TRBV7-2	TRBJ1-3
CAISVTSGHAGVYEQYF	TRBV10-3	TRBJ2-7